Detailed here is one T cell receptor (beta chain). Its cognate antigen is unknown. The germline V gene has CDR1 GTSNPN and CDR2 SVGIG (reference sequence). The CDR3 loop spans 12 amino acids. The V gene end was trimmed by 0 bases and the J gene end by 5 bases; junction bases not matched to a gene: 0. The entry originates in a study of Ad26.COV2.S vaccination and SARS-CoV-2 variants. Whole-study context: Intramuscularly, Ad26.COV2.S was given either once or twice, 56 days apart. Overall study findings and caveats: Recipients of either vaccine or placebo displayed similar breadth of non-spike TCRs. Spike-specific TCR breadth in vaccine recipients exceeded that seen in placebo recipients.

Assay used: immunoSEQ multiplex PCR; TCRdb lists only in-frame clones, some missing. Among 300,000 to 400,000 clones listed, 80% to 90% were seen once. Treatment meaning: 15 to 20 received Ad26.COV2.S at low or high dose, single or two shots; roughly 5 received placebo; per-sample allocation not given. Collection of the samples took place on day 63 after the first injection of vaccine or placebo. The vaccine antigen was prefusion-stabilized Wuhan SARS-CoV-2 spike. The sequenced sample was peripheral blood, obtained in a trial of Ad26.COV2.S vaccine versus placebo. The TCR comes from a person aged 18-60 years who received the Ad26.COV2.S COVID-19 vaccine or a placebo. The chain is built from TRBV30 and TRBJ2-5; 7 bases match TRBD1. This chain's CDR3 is CAWSVTGETQYF. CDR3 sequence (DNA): TGTGCCTGGAGTGTGACAGGGGAGACCCAGTACTTC.